Listed here is a single T cell receptor beta chain. Its cognate antigen is unknown. This CDR3 spans 15 amino acids. Germline values: CDR1 SGHTA, CDR2 FQGNSA. The ends lost 7 bases at V and 4 bases at J; junction bases unmatched: 9. These data belong to a study of T-cell reconstitution after alpha-beta-depleted transplantation in children. This sample's TCRbeta library carried unique molecular identifier barcodes. TCRdb re-derived calls from the PCR reads in MiXCR, one entry per CDR3 protein. The repertoire includes 800,000 to 1,000,000 distinct CDR3 sequences, 25% to 35% of them detected once, and roughly 28% sits in the top ten. General observations from the study: Newly produced T cells mostly accounted for T-cell counts and diversity one year post-transplant. At day 60, the high TCRbeta diversity found in some patients originated from recipient T cells and thymic progenitors that had survived.

The TCR was taken from a boy under two years old who had a stem cell transplant for SCID, so the T cells may come from the graft donor. The specimen comprised PBMCs, mostly from graft donor cells, sampled 360 days after TCRalphabeta/CD19-depleted stem cell transplant. This chain joins TRBV7-2 and TRBJ2-3; 9 bases map to TRBD1. In DNA, the CDR3 is TGTGCCAGCATTCCCGACAGGGGGAATGCAGATACGCAGTATTTT. Amino acid sequence: CASIPDRGNADTQYF.